Listed here is a single T cell receptor (beta chain). cDNA prepared by RNA extraction and subsequent reverse transcription served as the template for sequencing. Only in-frame clones appear in the TCRdb table, and some are missing; sequencing was by immunoSEQ multiplex PCR. The sample includes under 150,000 clones, approximately 80% of them seen just once. Treatment indicated: oral pan-JAK inhibitor, 5-10 mg twice daily. The source of the sample is a study of CD8+ T cells in alopecia areata. Germline V lookup: CDR1 SEHNR, CDR2 FQNEAQ (reference sequence). CDR3 length equals 13 residues. The V and J ends lost 1 base and 5 bases respectively, with 8 bases between them.

The TCR originated in a human donor with alopecia areata. Sequenced here: CD8+ T cells sorted from blood, sampled at week 4, from a patient treated with tofacitinib. V and J are TRBV7-9 and TRBJ1-2; tentatively, D is TRBD1 (6 bases). The CDR3 bases are TGTGCCAGCAGCTTAGGGGGGGCGTATGGCTACACCTTC. Residues: CASSLGGAYGYTF.